The 9 T cell receptor beta chains below all came from one sample that was sequenced in a study of early T cells in non-severe SARS-CoV-2 infection. TCRdb reprocessed the 5' RACE reads via MiXCR and lists one record per CDR3 protein. The sample yields around 100,000 distinct CDR3 sequences, about 15% seen once. Sequenced: whole blood. The receptors here all came from an adult who was a healthcare worker with PCR-confirmed SARS-CoV-2 infection or an uninfected control (not recorded which).

The gene calls are TRBV4-3 and TRBJ2-2; 9 nucleotides align to TRBD1. CDR1 is LGHNA and CDR2 is YSLEER in the germline V gene. This CDR3 region has 14 residues. V shed 4 bases and J 4 bases; nucleotides not matched to a gene: 1. CDR3 in DNA: TGCGCCAGCAGCCCGGGACAGGGCACCGGGGAGCTGTTTTTT. Protein sequence: CASSPGQGTGELFF.

CDR3 bases: TGCGCCAGCAGCTTGTTGGGACAGGGGACAGATACGCAGTATTTT. Protein: CASSLLGQGTDTQYF. V gene TRBV5-1 combines with J gene TRBJ2-3; 10 bases are shared with TRBD1. The germline gives CDR1 SGHRS, CDR2 YFSETQ. There are 15 residues in the CDR3. J lost 3 bases, V lost 1 base, and 2 bases had no gene match.

This clonotype has at least ten counts. The gene calls are TRBV5-1 and TRBJ2-3; no firm D call. Germline values: CDR1 SGHRS, CDR2 YFSETQ. This CDR3 has 16 amino acids. Trimming stripped 1 base from V and 1 base from J, with 13 bases between. The DNA for the CDR3 is TGCGCCAGCAGCTTGCTCGGTTCTTCGCGCACAGATACGCAGTATTTT. Translated: CASSLLGSSRTDTQYF.

This clonotype was counted ten times or more. The rearrangement uses TRBV6-2 or TRBV6-3 and TRBJ2-5; D possibly corresponds to TRBD2 (5 bases). The CDR3 covers 13 residues. The V gene's germline CDR1 is MNHEY and CDR2 SVGEGT. The V and J ends lost 6 bases and 5 bases respectively, with 13 bases between them. CDR3 sequence reads: CASRQSSVETQYF. Here the CDR3 DNA reads TGTGCCAGCAGACAAAGTAGCGTGGAGACCCAGTACTTC.

The V call is TRBV15, the J call TRBJ2-7, with D perhaps given as TRBD1 or TRBD2 (5 bases each). V gave up 1 base and J gave up 6 bases, with 10 bases separating them. CDR1 and CDR2 from the germline V gene are LNHNV and YYDKDF (reference sequence). CDR3 length equals 13 residues. For the CDR3, the DNA is TGTGCCACCAGCAGAGTTGTGGGGGTCGAGCAGTACTTC. It encodes CATSRVVGVEQYF.

This clonotype was found a few times. The chain couples TRBV10-3 to TRBJ1-2; 11 nucleotides line up with TRBD1. The CDR3 runs to 16 residues. CDR1 and CDR2 (germline): ENHRY, SYGVKD. The trim removed 2 bases at V and 4 bases at J, leaving 6 bases unmatched. CDR3: CAISERGQGAGYGYTF. The CDR3 bases are TGTGCCATCAGTGAGCGCGGACAGGGGGCGGGCTATGGCTACACCTTC.

The chain uses TRBV19 and TRBJ1-5, with D uncertain. The germline gives CDR1 LNHDA, CDR2 SQIVND (reference sequence). V lost 2 bases and J lost 6, with 11 bases in between. The CDR3 loop spans 14 amino acids. The CDR3 DNA follows: TGTGCCAGTAGTATACTACCGCTCCGTCAGCCCCAGCATTTT. This gives the protein CASSILPLRQPQHF.

V gene TRBV12-3 or TRBV12-4 combines with J gene TRBJ1-5, with 11 bases identical to TRBD1. J gave up 5 bases and V 6 bases, and 15 bases lay outside the gene matches. The CDR3 sequence is 18 residues long. CDR3 region: CASSEVSVGQGAYQPQHF. The DNA for the CDR3 is TGTGCCAGCAGCGAAGTTTCGGTAGGACAGGGGGCATATCAGCCCCAGCATTTT.

This clonotype was observed a handful of times. The J gene is TRBJ2-1, the V gene TRBV15, with 8 bases that match TRBD2. The germline gives CDR1 LNHNV, CDR2 YYDKDF (reference sequence). The CDR3 extends over 15 amino acids. V lost 5 bases and J lost 4; bases outside the gene matches: 7. CDR3 residues: CATSPGGAGYNEQFF. CDR3 DNA: TGTGCCACCAGCCCCGGGGGGGCAGGGTACAATGAGCAGTTCTTC.